Below, 8 T cell receptor beta chains from the same sample are listed, as sequenced in a study of CD8 T cells in Susac syndrome. After extraction with the RNeasy kit, about 0.5 to 1 ug of the RNA was reverse transcribed using random hexamers. TCRdb re-analysed the immunoSEQ multiplex PCR reads in MiXCR, keeping a single row per CDR3 protein. The table includes a few hundred thousand distinct CDR3 sequences, 95% detected once. Sequencing was carried out using CD4+ T cells from PBMCs. These receptors were collected from a human donor with multiple sclerosis.

The rearrangement uses TRBV12-3 or TRBV12-4 and TRBJ2-1; D unresolved. The CDR3 loop spans 13 amino acids. V gave up 6 bases and J gave up 6 bases, with 12 bases separating them. In nucleotides, the CDR3 is TGTGCCAGCAGCCCGCTATTCCTCAATGAGCAGTTCTTC. Amino acid sequence: CASSPLFLNEQFF.

This chain links TRBV9 with TRBJ2-1; D may be TRBD2 (5 bases). Germline V gene sequence: CDR1 SGDLS, CDR2 YYNGEE. CDR3 length equals 14 residues. Trimming took off 0 bases at V and 9 bases at J, with 13 bases between the two ends. The CDR3 coding sequence is TGTGCCAGCAGCGTAGTGTCGGGGTTAGGTGAGCAGTTCTTC. Translated: CASSVVSGLGEQFF.

The J gene is TRBJ2-1, the V gene TRBV5-1, with 8 bases that match TRBD2. CDR1 SGHRS and CDR2 YFSETQ come from the germline V gene. The CDR3 is made up of 15 amino acids. The junction had 7 bases not matched to a gene; V was cut back by 2 bases and J by 6 bases. Here the CDR3 reads CASSLLSGSFNEQFF. CDR3 bases: TGCGCCAGCAGCTTATTAAGCGGGAGTTTCAATGAGCAGTTCTTC.

V and J are TRBV3-1 and TRBJ1-5; D unclear. CDR1 is LGHDT, CDR2 YNNKEL, per germline (reference sequence). Trimming took 0 bases from V and 11 from J, leaving 11 bases between them. The CDR3 covers 13 residues. CDR3 sequence (DNA): TGTGCCAGCAGCCAAGAATTGGGCGTAACCCAGCATTTT. It translates to CASSQELGVTQHF.

This CDR3 is CASSRRSSLHF. Here the CDR3 DNA reads TGTGCCAGCAGCCGGCGGTCTTCCCTCCACTTT. This sequence joins TRBV3-1 and TRBJ1-6; unclear D gene. The CDR3 has 11 residues. The V gene lost 4 bases and the J gene lost 14 bases, with 9 bases spanning the gap. Germline V lookup: CDR1 LGHDT, CDR2 YNNKEL (reference sequence).

V is TRBV3-1 and J is TRBJ2-5; TRBD1 aligns across 10 bases. V shed 4 bases and J 2 bases; nucleotides not matched to a gene: 13. The CDR3 is 18 residues long. Germline CDR1 LGHDT, CDR2 YNNKEL (reference sequence). As DNA, the CDR3 is TGTGCCAGCAGCCGATTCCGCCCGGGGACAGGGGCTCAAGAGACCCAGTACTTC. This encodes CASSRFRPGTGAQETQYF.

This sequence joins TRBV3-1 and TRBJ2-1, with unresolved D. Germline lookup yields CDR1 LGHDT and CDR2 YNNKEL (reference sequence). The V end was cut by 5 bases, the J end by 8 bases, with 10 bases between. This CDR3 contains 12 residues. In nucleotides, the CDR3 is TGTGCCAGCAGCAAAACCTTGGATGAGCAGTTCTTC. It translates to CASSKTLDEQFF.

This clonotype was seen a single time. This chain connects TRBV28 to TRBJ2-1, with TRBD2 identical over 10 bases. The CDR3 sequence is 18 residues long. Germline V gene data show CDR1 as MDHEN and CDR2 as SYDVKM. V was clipped by 3 bases and J by 7 bases; unmatched bases: 15. CDR3 in amino acids: CASSLNKSLYSGRNEQFF. For the CDR3, the DNA is TGTGCCAGCAGTTTGAACAAAAGCCTCTATAGCGGGAGGAATGAGCAGTTCTTC.